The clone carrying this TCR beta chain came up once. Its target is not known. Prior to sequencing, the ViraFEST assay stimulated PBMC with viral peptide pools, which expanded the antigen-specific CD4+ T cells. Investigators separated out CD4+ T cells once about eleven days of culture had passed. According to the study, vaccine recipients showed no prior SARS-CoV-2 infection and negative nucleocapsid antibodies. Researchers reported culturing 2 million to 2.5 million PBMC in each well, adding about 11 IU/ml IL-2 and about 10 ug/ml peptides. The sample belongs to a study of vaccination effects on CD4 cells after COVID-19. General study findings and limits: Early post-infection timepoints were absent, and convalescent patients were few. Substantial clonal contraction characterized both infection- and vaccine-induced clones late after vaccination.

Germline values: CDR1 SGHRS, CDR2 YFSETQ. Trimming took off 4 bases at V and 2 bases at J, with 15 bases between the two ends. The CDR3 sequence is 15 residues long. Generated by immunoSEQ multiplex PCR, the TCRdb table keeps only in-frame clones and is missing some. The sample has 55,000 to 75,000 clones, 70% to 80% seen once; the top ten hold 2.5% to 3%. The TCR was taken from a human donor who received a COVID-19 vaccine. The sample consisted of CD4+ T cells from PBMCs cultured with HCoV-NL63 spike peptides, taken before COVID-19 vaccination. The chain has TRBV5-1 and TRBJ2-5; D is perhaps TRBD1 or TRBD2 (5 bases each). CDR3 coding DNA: TGCGCCAGCAGCCTGGGACCGATACAACAAGAGACCCAGTACTTC. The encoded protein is CASSLGPIQQETQYF.